These 10 T cell receptor beta chains came from one sample sequenced in a study of blood T cell repertoires in COVID-19. TCRdb's copy holds only in-frame clones and misses some; the assay was immunoSEQ multiplex PCR. Among about 430,000 clones listed, roughly 88% were seen once. The source material was PBMCs or T cells enriched from blood (not recorded which). The receptors originated from a woman between 18 and 29 years old who had been exposed to COVID-19.

V usage is TRBV15 and J usage is TRBJ2-4; no reliable D call. Trimming left V 1 base short and J 2 bases short, with 15 bases between. The germline gives CDR1 LNHNV, CDR2 YYDKDF (reference sequence). This CDR3 has 17 residues. CDR3 sequence reads: CATSRGSGSVTKNIQYF. The CDR3, as DNA: TGTGCCACCAGCAGAGGTAGTGGTTCGGTAACCAAAAACATTCAGTACTTC. The full variable domain, rest sourced from reference TRBV15 and TRBJ2-4, is DAMVIQNPRYQVTQFGKPVTLSCSQTLNHNVMYWYQQKSSQAPKLLFHYYDKDFNNEADTPDNFQSRRPNTSFCFLDIRSPGLGDTAMYLCATSRGSGSVTKNIQYFGAGTRLSVL.

The CDR3 bases are TGTGCCAGCAGTTTGGCCCCCGGGACAGTAGTATCAGATACGCAGTATTTT. Translating gives CASSLAPGTVVSDTQYF. This sequence joins TRBV27 and TRBJ2-3, with 7 bases aligning to TRBD1. This CDR3 is built from 17 residues. V was pared by 3 bases and J by 4 bases, with 13 bases of the junction left unmatched. Per the germline V gene, CDR1 is MNHEY and CDR2 is SMNVEV (reference sequence).

The genes are TRBV19 and TRBJ2-3; 9 nucleotides align to TRBD1. This CDR3 spans 13 amino acids. Per germline, CDR1 LNHDA and CDR2 SQIVND (reference sequence). V was pared by 5 bases and J by 6 bases, with 3 bases of the junction left unmatched. The CDR3 loop reads CASSQQGADTQYF. As DNA, the CDR3 is TGTGCCAGTAGTCAACAGGGGGCGGATACGCAGTATTTT.

This clone appeared once. This sequence joins TRBV19 and TRBJ2-1; 8 nucleotides agree with TRBD2. The CDR3 is 13 residues long. Germline lookup yields CDR1 LNHDA and CDR2 SQIVND (reference sequence). J lost 7 bases, V lost 8 bases, and 7 bases had no gene match. DNA for the CDR3: TGTGCCAGTTGGGCGGGGGGCTGGAATGAGCAGTTCTTC. Protein sequence: CASWAGGWNEQFF.

Regarding this clone: This CDR3 fails to terminate in the conserved phenylalanine or tryptophan, so it likely reflects a read error. No DNA is shown, since the ends of the CDR3 on it are uncertain; the CDR3 is the one TCRdb lists. The chain is built from TRBV7-9 and TRBJ2-3; the D call of TRBD2 is as the table states it, not checked on the DNA. The CDR3 is 10 amino acids in total, end residues counted. Germline V gene lookup returns CDR1 SEHNR and CDR2 FQNEAQ (reference sequence). The chain's CDR3 is CASSSTRRGG.

In this sample, this clone turned up a few times. This rearrangement joins TRBV6-5 to TRBJ1-1, with 10 bases lining up with TRBD1. Trimming cost V 7 bases and J 4 bases; bases outside gene matches: 6. The CDR3 runs 14 residues. CDR1 is MNHEY and CDR2 is SVGAGI in the germline V gene. In DNA form, the CDR3 reads TGTGCCAGCACAGGAAGGACAGGGGGCACTGAAGCTTTCTTT. It codes for CASTGRTGGTEAFF.

The V gene is TRBV19, the J gene TRBJ2-7; 7 nucleotides align to TRBD1. CDR3 length: 14 amino acids. Trimming took 6 bases from V and 4 from J; bases not matched to a gene: 9. CDR1 LNHDA and CDR2 SQIVND come from the germline V gene (reference sequence). The CDR3 loop reads CASSRDRDRYEQYF. Written as DNA, the CDR3 is TGTGCCAGTAGCAGAGACAGGGATCGGTACGAGCAGTACTTC.

The J gene is TRBJ2-1, the V gene TRBV29-1, with D perhaps matching TRBD2 (6 bases). Germline lookup yields CDR1 SQVTM and CDR2 ANQGSEA. V lost 7 bases and J 0 bases, leaving 13 bases between the germline ends. This CDR3 is built from 14 residues. The CDR3 spells CSDVGGSSYNEQFF. CDR3 nucleotide sequence: TGCAGCGACGTGGGGGGAAGCTCCTACAATGAGCAGTTCTTC.

V is TRBV27 and J is TRBJ1-1; the match to TRBD1 covers 9 bases. V was clipped by 1 base and J by 10 bases; unmatched bases: 10. CDR3 length: 15 amino acids. In germline, CDR1 is MNHEY, CDR2 SMNVEV (reference sequence). The CDR3 DNA is TGTGCCAGCAGTTTATTTGTAGGGACAGGGATACGAGCTTTCTTT. Translating it yields CASSLFVGTGIRAFF.

The genes are TRBV5-4 and TRBJ1-3, with TRBD1 identical over 7 bases. Germline V gives CDR1 SGHNT, CDR2 YYREEE (reference sequence). The V segment lost 4 bases and the J segment 2 bases; nucleotides outside the gene matches: 12. The CDR3 extends over 17 amino acids. CDR3 nucleotide sequence: TGTGCCAGCAGCACGCACCACGACAGGGTAACTGGAAACACCATATATTTT. Residues: CASSTHHDRVTGNTIYF.